This entry lists 17 T cell receptor beta chains sequenced from one sample in a study of control samples from healthy donors and cancer patients. Assay used: immunoSEQ multiplex PCR; TCRdb lists only in-frame clones, some missing. Of about 220,000 clones listed, roughly 94% are singletons. Sequencing was carried out using blood. These receptors all stem from a man aged 45-65 years in good health.

The chain carries TRBV27 and TRBJ2-2; D gene uncertain. This CDR3 has 12 residues. Germline CDR1 is MNHEY and CDR2 is SMNVEV (reference sequence). V lost 5 bases, J lost 6 bases, and 7 bases lay in between. CDR3 in amino acids: CASSKGSGELFF. CDR3 in DNA: TGTGCCAGCAGTAAGGGTTCCGGGGAGCTGTTTTTT.

The CDR3 nucleotides read TGCGCCAGCAGTGTAGGCGCGGGTCCTTACACAGATACGCAGTATTTT. Protein sequence: CASSVGAGPYTDTQYF. V and J are TRBV10-1 and TRBJ2-3, with a tentative D call TRBD2 (5 bases). The CDR3 sequence is 16 residues long. V lost 4 bases and J 2 bases, leaving 16 bases between the germline ends. The germline V gene encodes CDR1 WNHNN and CDR2 SYGVQD (reference sequence).

The chain employs TRBV18 and TRBJ2-2, with a tentative D call TRBD1 (6 bases). The germline gives CDR1 KGHSH, CDR2 LQKENI. V lost 4 bases and J 2 bases, leaving 8 bases between the germline ends. The CDR3 contains 14 residues. The CDR3 region has the DNA TGTGCCAGCTCACGGACAGACAACACCGGGGAGCTGTTTTTT. This translates into CASSRTDNTGELFF.

V usage is TRBV5-8 and J usage is TRBJ1-3, with D possibly matching TRBD1 (6 bases). The germline gives CDR1 SGHTS, CDR2 YDEGEE. The CDR3 contains 17 residues. The ends were cut back, 0 bases at V and 0 bases at J, with 13 bases in the middle. In DNA, the CDR3 is TGTGCCAGCAGCTTGGAGTACAGGGCGCTCTCTGGAAACACCATATATTTT. Protein sequence: CASSLEYRALSGNTIYF.

This clone has only one observation. This chain links TRBV5-8 with TRBJ2-5; D is ambiguous. The CDR3 consists of 16 residues. Germline V gene sequence: CDR1 SGHTS, CDR2 YDEGEE. The V end lost 4 bases, the J end lost 0 bases, and 16 bases lay between the germline ends. The CDR3 sequence is CASSTQLQNNQETQYF. CDR3 nucleotide sequence: TGTGCCAGCAGCACTCAACTACAGAATAACCAAGAGACCCAGTACTTC.

The chain recombines TRBV6-1 with TRBJ1-2, with 7 bases lining up with TRBD1. Unmatched junction bases numbered 5, after V lost 0 bases and J lost 1 base. The CDR3 is made up of 16 amino acids. From germline, CDR1 is MNHNS and CDR2 SASEGT. CDR3 in DNA: TGTGCCAGCAGTGAAGCGGGAGGGGGCCATAACTATGGCTACACCTTC. Translating it yields CASSEAGGGHNYGYTF.

The chain combines TRBV27 with TRBJ1-1, with D possibly TRBD1 on 5 matching bases. In germline, CDR1 is MNHEY, CDR2 SMNVEV (reference sequence). Trimming stripped 0 bases from V and 12 bases from J, with 17 bases between. The CDR3 sequence is 14 residues long. The CDR3 DNA is TGTGCCAGCAGTTTATCTTTTCGGGCAGGGAAACCTTTCTTT. Protein product: CASSLSFRAGKPFF.

The chain joins TRBV11-2 to TRBJ1-1; D is possibly TRBD1 (5 bases). The CDR3 length is 12 residues. The V gene lost 0 bases and the J gene lost 11 bases, with 10 bases spanning the gap. From germline, CDR1 is SGHAT and CDR2 FQNNGV. The CDR3 region has the DNA TGTGCCAGCAGCTTAGAAGGGGTGAACGCTTTCTTT. It is translated as CASSLEGVNAFF.

The chain couples TRBV10-3 to TRBJ1-5, with D possibly matching TRBD1 (6 bases). Germline CDR1 reads ENHRY; CDR2 reads SYGVKD. This CDR3 has 13 amino acids. Trimming pared 7 bases from V and 3 bases from J, leaving 10 bases between. The CDR3 protein is CAITRDTNQPQHF. DNA of the CDR3: TGTGCCATCACGCGGGACACCAATCAGCCCCAGCATTTT.

V gene TRBV2 combines with J gene TRBJ1-5; TRBD1 agrees at 8 bases. This CDR3 contains 13 residues. V lost 7 bases to trimming and J lost 10 bases; unmatched junction nucleotides: 9. From germline, CDR1 is SNHLY and CDR2 FYNNEI. The CDR3 protein is CASKVGTGQPQHF. CDR3 coding DNA: TGTGCCAGCAAAGTCGGGACAGGCCAACCCCAGCATTTT.

The chain carries TRBV15 and TRBJ1-1; no firm D call. CDR1 and CDR2 from the germline V gene are LNHNV and YYDKDF (reference sequence). The CDR3 spans 13 residues. Trimming removed 0 bases from V and 0 bases from J, with 2 bases in between. DNA for the CDR3: TGTGCCACCAGCAGAGATTTGAACACTGAAGCTTTCTTT. Translation gives CATSRDLNTEAFF.

J is TRBJ2-6 and V is TRBV24-1; the D is unclear. Germline-derived CDR1 and CDR2 are KGHDR and SFDVKD. The CDR3 totals 15 residues. V dropped 4 bases and J dropped 0 bases, with 6 bases sitting between them. Here the CDR3 DNA reads TGTGCCACCAGTGACCCCAGCTCTGGGGCCAACGTCCTGACTTTC. It encodes CATSDPSSGANVLTF.

A single count supports this clone. The chain couples TRBV18 to TRBJ1-4; D perhaps matches TRBD1 (5 bases). This CDR3 has 16 amino acids. Germline values: CDR1 KGHSH, CDR2 LQKENI. Trimming removed 4 bases from V and 3 bases from J, with 15 bases in between. Here the CDR3 reads CASSLQGGSPNEKLFF. As DNA, the CDR3 is TGTGCCAGCTCACTGCAGGGAGGTTCGCCTAATGAAAAACTGTTTTTT.

The CDR3 is CASSLGGTGADTQYF. The CDR3 nucleotides read TGTGCCAGCAGCTTAGGGGGGACAGGGGCAGATACGCAGTATTTT. The V call is TRBV7-2, the J call TRBJ2-3; 10 bases fit TRBD1. J gave up 4 bases and V 1 base, and 2 bases lay outside the gene matches. CDR1 is SGHTA, CDR2 FQGNSA, per germline. CDR3 length: 15 amino acids.

V usage is TRBV3-1 (or the pseudogene TRBV3-2) and J usage is TRBJ1-1; no clear D. From germline, CDR1 is LGHDT and CDR2 YNNKEL (reference sequence). The CDR3 sequence is 15 residues long. V was pared by 0 bases and J by 5 bases, with 13 bases between. The CDR3 protein is CASSQDQGRWTEAFF. As DNA, the CDR3 is TGTGCCAGCAGCCAAGATCAAGGGAGGTGGACTGAAGCTTTCTTT.

This sequence joins TRBV10-1 and TRBJ2-5; D is uncertain. V was cut by 0 bases and J by 5 bases, with 10 bases left in between. The CDR3 extends over 14 amino acids. From germline, CDR1 is WNHNN and CDR2 SYGVQD (reference sequence). The CDR3 DNA is TGCGCCAGCAGTGAGTCCTCCAGACTGGAGACCCAGTACTTC. Protein product: CASSESSRLETQYF.

CDR3 coding DNA: TGTGCCAGCAGCCCGCGGACAGGGGGGAATTCACCCCTCCACTTT. Amino acids: CASSPRTGGNSPLHF. The V gene is TRBV11-2, the J gene TRBJ1-6, with 10 bases matching TRBD1. The CDR3 has 15 amino acids. Germline V gene data show CDR1 as SGHAT and CDR2 as FQNNGV. The V gene end was trimmed by 5 bases and the J gene end by 7 bases; junction bases not matched to a gene: 5.